This T cell receptor beta chain was obtained from a study of early T cells in non-severe SARS-CoV-2 infection. Study-wide background: Bulk RNA taken from unsorted whole blood was sequenced, leaving chains unpaired. Findings and limits, study-wide: The study's VDJdb matching favored anti-spike CD8 responses and missed private and CD4 specificities.

Unique molecular identifiers were affixed to single, distinct cDNA molecules. One entry per CDR3 protein, called by TCRdb with MiXCR from the 5' RACE reads. The sample lists 70,000 to 90,000 distinct CDR3 sequences, about 9.4% occurring once. As regards this clonotype: Its antigen is undetermined.

Between the trimmed V and J ends, which lost 3 bases and 10 bases, there was a span of 18 bases. Germline V gives CDR1 SGHTA, CDR2 FQGNSA. The CDR3 is 15 residues long. The chain has TRBV7-2 and TRBJ1-4; D remains unclear. This clonotype was sampled from an adult who was a healthcare worker with PCR-confirmed SARS-CoV-2 infection or an uninfected control (not recorded which). The sample was whole blood, taken at baseline. The CDR3: CASSFAKGRAGKLFF. Here the CDR3 DNA reads TGTGCCAGCAGCTTCGCTAAGGGCCGCGCCGGAAAACTGTTTTTT.